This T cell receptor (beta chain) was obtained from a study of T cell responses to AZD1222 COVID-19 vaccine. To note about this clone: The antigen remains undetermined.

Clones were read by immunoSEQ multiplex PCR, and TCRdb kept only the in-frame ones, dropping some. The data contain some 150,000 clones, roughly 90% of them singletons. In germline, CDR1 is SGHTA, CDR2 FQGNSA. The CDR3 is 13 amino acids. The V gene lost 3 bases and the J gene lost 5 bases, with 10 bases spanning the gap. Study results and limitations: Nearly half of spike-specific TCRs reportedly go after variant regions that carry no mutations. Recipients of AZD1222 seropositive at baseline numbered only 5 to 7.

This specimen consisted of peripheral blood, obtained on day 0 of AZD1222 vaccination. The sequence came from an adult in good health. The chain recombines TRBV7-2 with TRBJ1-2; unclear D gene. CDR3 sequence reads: CASSLQPDYGYTF. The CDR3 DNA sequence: TGTGCCAGCAGCTTGCAGCCAGATTATGGCTACACCTTC.